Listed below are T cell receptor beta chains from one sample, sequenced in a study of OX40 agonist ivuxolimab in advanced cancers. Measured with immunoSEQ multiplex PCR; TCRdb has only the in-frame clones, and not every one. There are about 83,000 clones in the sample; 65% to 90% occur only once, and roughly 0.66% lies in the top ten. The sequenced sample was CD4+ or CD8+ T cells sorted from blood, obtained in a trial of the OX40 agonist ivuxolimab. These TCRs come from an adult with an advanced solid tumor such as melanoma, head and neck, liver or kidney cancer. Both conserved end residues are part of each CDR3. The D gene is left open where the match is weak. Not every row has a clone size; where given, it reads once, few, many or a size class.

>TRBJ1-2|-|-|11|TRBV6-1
CASSEGPVYTF
TGTGCCAGCAGTGAAGGACCTGTCTACACCTTC
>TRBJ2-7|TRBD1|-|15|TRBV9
CASSKQGFPATEQYF
TGTGCCAGCTCGAAACAGGGGTTTCCCGCTACTGAGCAGTACTTC
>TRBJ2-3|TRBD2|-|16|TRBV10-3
CAISESGSGGTDTQYF
TGTGCCATCAGTGAGTCGGGTAGCGGGGGCACAGATACGCAGTATTTT
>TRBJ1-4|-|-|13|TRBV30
CAWSVGVDEKLFF
TGTGCCTGGAGTGTAGGGGTTGATGAAAAACTGTTTTTT
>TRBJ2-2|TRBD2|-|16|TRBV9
CASSVTVGRGIGELFF
TGTGCCAGCAGCGTCACCGTAGGGCGGGGGATCGGGGAGCTGTTTTTT
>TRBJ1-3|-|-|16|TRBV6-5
CASSYSKLISGNTIYF
TGTGCCAGCAGTTACTCGAAACTTATCTCTGGAAACACCATATATTTT
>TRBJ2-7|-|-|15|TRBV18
CASSPRQVGLYEQYF
TGTGCCAGCTCACCACGGCAGGTGGGGCTCTACGAGCAGTACTTC
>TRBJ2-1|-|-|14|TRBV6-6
CASSTQLGIFLLFF
TGTGCCAGCAGCACCCAACTCGGGATATTTTTGTTGTTCTTC
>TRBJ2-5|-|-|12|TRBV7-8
CASSPVLETQYF
TGTGCCAGCAGCCCTGTGCTAGAGACCCAGTACTTC
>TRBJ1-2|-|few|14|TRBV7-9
CASSLAVSGRGYTF
TGTGCCAGCAGCTTAGCAGTCTCAGGGAGAGGCTACACCTTC
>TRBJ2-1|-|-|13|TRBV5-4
CASSGRTYNEQFF
TGTGCCAGCAGTGGGCGGACCTACAATGAGCAGTTCTTC
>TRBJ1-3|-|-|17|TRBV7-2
CASSLLRGTERFNTIYF
TGTGCCAGCAGTCTACTACGGGGGACCGAACGCTTTAACACCATATATTTT
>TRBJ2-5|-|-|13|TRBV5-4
CASSSVSQETQYF
TGTGCCAGCAGCTCCGTTAGCCAAGAGACCCAGTACTTC
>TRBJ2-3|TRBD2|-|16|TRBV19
CASSPPGLPKGDTQYF
TGTGCCAGTAGTCCCCCGGGACTACCAAAAGGGGATACGCAGTATTTT
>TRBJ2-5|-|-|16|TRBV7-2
CASSLAGALARETQYF
TGTGCCAGCAGCTTAGCGGGAGCCCTGGCGAGAGAGACCCAGTACTTC
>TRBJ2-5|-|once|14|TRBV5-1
CASSLAAGPETQYF
TGCGCCAGCAGCTTGGCGGCAGGCCCCGAGACCCAGTACTTC
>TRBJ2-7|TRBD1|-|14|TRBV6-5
CASSRGQGYYEQYF
TGTGCCAGCAGCCGAGGACAGGGTTACTACGAGCAGTACTTC
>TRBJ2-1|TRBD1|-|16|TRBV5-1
CASSPQGQEAYNEQFF
TGCGCCAGCAGCCCTCAGGGACAGGAGGCTTACAATGAGCAGTTCTTC
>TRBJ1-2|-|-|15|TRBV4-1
CASSQDREPSYGYTF
TGCGCCAGCAGCCAAGACAGAGAACCGAGCTATGGCTACACCTTC
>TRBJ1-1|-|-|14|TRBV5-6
CASSSTRGNTEAFF
TGTGCCAGCAGCTCGACTCGGGGGAACACTGAAGCTTTCTTT
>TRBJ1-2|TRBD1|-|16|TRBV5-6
CASSEAGTGEARGYTF
TGTGCCAGCAGCGAGGCGGGGACAGGGGAGGCGCGTGGCTACACCTTC
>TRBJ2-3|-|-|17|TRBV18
CASSPPMGSGPPDTQYF
TGTGCCAGCTCACCACCGATGGGTTCCGGGCCCCCAGATACGCAGTATTTT
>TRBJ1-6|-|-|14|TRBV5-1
CASSPRTDNSPLHF
TGCGCCAGCAGCCCGAGAACTGATAATTCACCCCTCCACTTT
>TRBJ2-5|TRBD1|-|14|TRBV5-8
CASTRTGFQETQYF
TGTGCCAGCACCCGGACAGGCTTCCAAGAGACCCAGTACTTC
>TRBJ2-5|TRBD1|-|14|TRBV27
CASSSDRLQETQYF
TGTGCCAGCAGCTCGGACAGGCTCCAAGAGACCCAGTACTTC
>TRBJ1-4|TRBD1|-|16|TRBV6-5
CASSYSNGRGVEKLFF
TGTGCCAGCAGTTACTCGAATGGCAGGGGGGTTGAAAAACTGTTTTTT
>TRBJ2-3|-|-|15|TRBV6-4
CASSAGLTRTDTQYF
TGTGCCAGCAGTGCGGGCCTTACTCGAACAGATACGCAGTATTTT
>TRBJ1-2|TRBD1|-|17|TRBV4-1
CASSPLPTDREGYGYTF
TGCGCCAGCAGCCCTTTACCCACGGACAGGGAAGGCTATGGCTACACCTTC
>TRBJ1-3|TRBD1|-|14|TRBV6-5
CASKIGQAGNTIYF
TGTGCCAGCAAGATCGGACAGGCTGGAAACACCATATATTTT
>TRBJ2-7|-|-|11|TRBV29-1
CSASENDEQYF
TGCAGCGCTTCGGAAAATGACGAGCAGTACTTC
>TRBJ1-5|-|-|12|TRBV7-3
CASSLGNQPQHF
TGTGCCAGCAGCTTAGGCAATCAGCCCCAGCATTTT
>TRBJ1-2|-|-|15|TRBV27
CASSLFGTWGGGYTF
TGTGCCAGCAGTTTATTTGGGACATGGGGTGGAGGCTACACCTTC
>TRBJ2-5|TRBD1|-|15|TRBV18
CASSPRDREQETQYF
TGTGCCAGCTCACCACGGGACAGGGAACAAGAGACCCAGTACTTC
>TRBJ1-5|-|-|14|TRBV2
CASSPDGSNQPQHF
TGTGCCAGCAGCCCCGACGGGAGCAATCAGCCCCAGCATTTT
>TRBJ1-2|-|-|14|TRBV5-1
CASSLDHREGGYTF
TGCGCCAGCAGCTTGGATCACAGGGAGGGTGGCTACACCTTC
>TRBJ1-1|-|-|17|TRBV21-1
CASSGGWGSKKNTEAFF
TGTGCCAGCAGCGGGGGTTGGGGGTCGAAAAAGAACACTGAAGCTTTCTTT
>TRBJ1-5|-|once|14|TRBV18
CASSTGLGNQPQHF
TGTGCCAGCTCGACCGGGCTAGGGAATCAGCCCCAGCATTTT
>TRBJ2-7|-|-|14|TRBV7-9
CASSLEEINYEQYF
TGTGCCAGCAGCTTAGAGGAGATTAACTACGAGCAGTACTTC
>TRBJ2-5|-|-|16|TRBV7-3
CASSLGGQGSMETQYF
TGTGCCAGCAGCTTAGGTGGGCAGGGGTCGATGGAGACCCAGTACTTC
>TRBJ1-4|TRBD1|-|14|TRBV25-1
CASSSGDSNEKLFF
TGTGCCAGCAGCTCCGGGGACAGTAATGAAAAACTGTTTTTT
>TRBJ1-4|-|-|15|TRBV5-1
CASSLFGSPNEKLFF
TGCGCCAGCAGCTTGTTCGGGAGTCCTAATGAAAAACTGTTTTTT
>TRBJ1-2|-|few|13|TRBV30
CAWNTERNYGYTF
TGTGCCTGGAATACGGAGAGAAACTATGGCTACACCTTC
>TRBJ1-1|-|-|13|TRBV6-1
CASRAGWNTEAFF
TGTGCCAGCAGGGCAGGCTGGAACACTGAAGCTTTCTTT
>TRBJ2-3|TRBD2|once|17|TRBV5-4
CASSARLAGPHTDTQYF
TGTGCCAGCAGCGCCCGACTAGCGGGGCCACACACAGATACGCAGTATTTT
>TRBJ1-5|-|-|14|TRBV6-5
CASSYGNSNQPQHF
TGTGCCAGCAGTTATGGTAATAGCAATCAGCCCCAGCATTTT
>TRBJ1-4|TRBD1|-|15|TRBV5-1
CASSSETGSNEKLFF
TGCGCCAGCAGCTCCGAGACAGGGTCTAATGAAAAACTGTTTTTT
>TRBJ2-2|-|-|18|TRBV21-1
CASRSGLAGGPNTGELFF
TGTGCCAGCAGGTCAGGACTAGCGGGGGGGCCGAACACCGGGGAGCTGTTTTTT
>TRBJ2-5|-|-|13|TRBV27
CASSSAEQETQYF
TGTGCCAGCAGTTCGGCAGAGCAAGAGACCCAGTACTTC
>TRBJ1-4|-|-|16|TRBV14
CASSPTGTHSNEKLFF
TGTGCCAGCAGCCCCACCGGGACTCACTCCAATGAAAAACTGTTTTTT
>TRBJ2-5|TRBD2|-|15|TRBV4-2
CASQGLAGGLETQYF
TGTGCCAGCCAGGGACTAGCGGGGGGACTAGAGACCCAGTACTTC
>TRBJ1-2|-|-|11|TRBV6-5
CASSEGYGYTF
TGTGCCAGCAGCGAAGGTTATGGCTACACCTTC
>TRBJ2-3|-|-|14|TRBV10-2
CASRAPGWSDTQYF
TGCGCCAGCAGAGCCCCGGGATGGTCAGATACGCAGTATTTT
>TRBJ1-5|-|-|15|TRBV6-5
CASSRTFSRNQPQHF
TGTGCCAGCAGTCGAACGTTTTCGAGGAATCAGCCCCAGCATTTT
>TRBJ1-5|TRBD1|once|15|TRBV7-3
CASSLTGQGNQPQHF
TGTGCCAGCAGCTTAACGGGACAGGGAAATCAGCCCCAGCATTTT
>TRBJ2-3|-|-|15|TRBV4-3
CASSQASDSSYTQYF
TGCGCCAGCAGCCAAGCTTCAGACTCTTCATATACGCAGTATTTT
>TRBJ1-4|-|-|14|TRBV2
CASSWDGRGEKLFF
TGTGCCAGCAGCTGGGACGGCCGGGGGGAAAAACTGTTTTTT
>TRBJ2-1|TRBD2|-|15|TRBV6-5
CASSFSGGLYNEQFF
TGTGCCAGCAGTTTCAGCGGGGGCCTCTACAATGAGCAGTTCTTC
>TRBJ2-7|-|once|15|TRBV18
CASSPGLGRSYEQYF
TGTGCCAGCTCACCGGGTTTGGGGAGGTCCTACGAGCAGTACTTC
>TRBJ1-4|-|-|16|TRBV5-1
CASSGRDGSTNEKLFF
TGCGCCAGCAGCGGACGGGACGGCTCAACTAATGAAAAACTGTTTTTT